Listed below are T cell receptor beta chains from one sample, sequenced in a study of cytomegalovirus exposure and HLA in healthy donors. Clones were read by immunoSEQ multiplex PCR, and TCRdb kept only the in-frame ones, dropping some. The sample lists 99,000 or so clones; 76% were seen once. The sequenced material came from PBMCs. The receptor source for this set is a man aged 35 to 55 in good health and CMV-seropositive. Each CDR3 is given with its conserved first and last residue. D genes are given only for firm matches.

v_call: TRBV27; d_call: -; j_call: TRBJ2-6; cdr3_aa: CASTKTKTPSSGANVLTF
v_call: TRBV18; d_call: -; j_call: TRBJ1-1; cdr3_aa: CASSPDSYMNTEAFF
v_call: TRBV19; d_call: -; j_call: TRBJ2-3; cdr3_aa: CASSIQAPDTQYF
v_call: TRBV5-6; d_call: -; j_call: TRBJ2-2; cdr3_aa: CASSLRSGAGELFF
v_call: TRBV5-4; d_call: TRBD1; j_call: TRBJ1-1; cdr3_aa: CASSEVTGEYTEAFF
v_call: TRBV6-4; d_call: TRBD2; j_call: TRBJ2-3; cdr3_aa: CASSDDGLADTQYF
v_call: TRBV29-1; d_call: -; j_call: TRBJ2-5; cdr3_aa: CSVAWDWGLLETQYF
v_call: TRBV6-6; d_call: TRBD2; j_call: TRBJ2-1; cdr3_aa: CASEASGPYNEQFF
v_call: TRBV29-1; d_call: -; j_call: TRBJ2-7; cdr3_aa: CSVEDRSYEQYF
v_call: TRBV5-8; d_call: TRBD2; j_call: TRBJ2-2; cdr3_aa: CASSLVHSGVFDGELFF
v_call: TRBV18; d_call: TRBD2; j_call: TRBJ2-1; cdr3_aa: CASSPSSGAYNEQFF
v_call: TRBV29-1; d_call: TRBD1; j_call: TRBJ1-4; cdr3_aa: CSVATPGTGQREKLFF